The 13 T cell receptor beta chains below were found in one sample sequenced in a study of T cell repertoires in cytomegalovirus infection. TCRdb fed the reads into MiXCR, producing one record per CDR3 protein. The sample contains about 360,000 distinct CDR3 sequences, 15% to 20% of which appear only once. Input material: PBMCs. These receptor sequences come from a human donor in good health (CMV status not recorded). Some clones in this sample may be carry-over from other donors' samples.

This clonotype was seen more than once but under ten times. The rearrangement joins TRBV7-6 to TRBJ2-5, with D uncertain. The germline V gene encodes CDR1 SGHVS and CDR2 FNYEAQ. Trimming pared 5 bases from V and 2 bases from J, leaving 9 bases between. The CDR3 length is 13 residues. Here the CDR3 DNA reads TGTGCCAGCAGCGCTCTTCTGCAAGAGACCCAGTACTTC. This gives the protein CASSALLQETQYF.

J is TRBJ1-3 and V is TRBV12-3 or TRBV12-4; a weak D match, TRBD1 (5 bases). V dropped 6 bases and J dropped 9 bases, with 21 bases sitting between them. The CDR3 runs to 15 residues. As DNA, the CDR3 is TGTGCCAGCAGCCTTATGTCCGGGGGAGCGGGCACCATATATTTT. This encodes CASSLMSGGAGTIYF.

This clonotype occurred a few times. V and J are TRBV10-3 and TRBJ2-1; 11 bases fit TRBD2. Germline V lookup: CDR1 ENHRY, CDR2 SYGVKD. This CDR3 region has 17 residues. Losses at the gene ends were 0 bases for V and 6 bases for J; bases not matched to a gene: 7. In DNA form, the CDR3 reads TGTGCCATCAGTGAGTCAACTAGCGGGAGAGGGCGCAATGAGCAGTTCTTC. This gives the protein CAISESTSGRGRNEQFF.

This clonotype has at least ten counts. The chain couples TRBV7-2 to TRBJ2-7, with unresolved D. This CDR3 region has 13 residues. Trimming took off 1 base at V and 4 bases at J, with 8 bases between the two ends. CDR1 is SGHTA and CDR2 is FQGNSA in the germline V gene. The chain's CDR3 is CASSLVVAYEQYF. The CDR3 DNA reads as TGTGCCAGCAGCTTAGTAGTAGCTTACGAGCAGTACTTC.

The CDR3 loop is CASSLGGYYNEQFF. CDR3 DNA sequence: TGTGCCAGCAGTTTGGGGGGGTACTACAATGAGCAGTTCTTC. This sequence joins TRBV28 and TRBJ2-1, with 7 positions matching TRBD2. J lost 3 bases, V lost 3 bases, and 2 bases had no gene match. The CDR3 sequence is 14 residues long. Germline CDR1 MDHEN, CDR2 SYDVKM.

In nucleotides, the CDR3 is TGCAGTGCTAGGGACCCGAAGGGGGGGGCCGACGAGCAGTACTTC. This encodes CSARDPKGGADEQYF. V and J are TRBV20-1 and TRBJ2-7; perhaps TRBD2 as D (7 bases). The length of the CDR3 is 15 residues. The germline gives CDR1 DFQATT, CDR2 SNEGSKA (reference sequence). V lost 3 bases and J lost 5, with 20 bases in between.

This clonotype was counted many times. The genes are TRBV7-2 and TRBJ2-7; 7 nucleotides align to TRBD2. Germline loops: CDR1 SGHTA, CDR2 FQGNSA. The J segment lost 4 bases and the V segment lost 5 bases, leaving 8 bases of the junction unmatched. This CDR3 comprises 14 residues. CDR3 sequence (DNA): TGTGCCAGCAGCCCCGGGAGGACTAGATACGAGCAGTACTTC. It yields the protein CASSPGRTRYEQYF.

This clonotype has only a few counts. The CDR3 DNA reads as TGTGCCAGCAGCCCCCGACTTACAAACATTCAGTACTTC. It codes for CASSPRLTNIQYF. V is TRBV7-2 and J is TRBJ2-4; D is undetermined. V was shortened by 5 bases and J by 6 bases, with 11 bases between the two germline ends. The CDR3 consists of 13 residues. The germline CDR1 and CDR2 sequences are SGHTA and FQGNSA.

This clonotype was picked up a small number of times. The CDR3 protein is CASSQDQFRLDGEKLFF. CDR3 nucleotides: TGTGCCAGCAGCCAAGATCAATTTCGGCTCGATGGGGAAAAACTGTTTTTT. The rearrangement uses TRBV14 and TRBJ1-4; D is unresolved. Germline CDR1 SGHDN, CDR2 FVKESK. V was shortened by 0 bases and J by 8 bases, with 19 bases between the two germline ends. The length of the CDR3 is 17 residues.

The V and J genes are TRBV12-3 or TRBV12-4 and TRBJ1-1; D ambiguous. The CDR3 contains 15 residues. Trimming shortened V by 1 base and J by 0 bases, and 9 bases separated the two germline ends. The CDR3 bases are TGTGCCAGCAGTTTAGGATCTAGTTTGAACACTGAAGCTTTCTTT. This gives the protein CASSLGSSLNTEAFF.

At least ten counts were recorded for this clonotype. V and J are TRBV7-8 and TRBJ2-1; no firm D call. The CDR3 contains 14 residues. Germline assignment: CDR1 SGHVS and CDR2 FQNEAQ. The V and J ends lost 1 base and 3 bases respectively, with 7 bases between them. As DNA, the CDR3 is TGTGCCAGCAGCTTAGGCCAGATCTACAATGAGCAGTTCTTC. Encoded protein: CASSLGQIYNEQFF.

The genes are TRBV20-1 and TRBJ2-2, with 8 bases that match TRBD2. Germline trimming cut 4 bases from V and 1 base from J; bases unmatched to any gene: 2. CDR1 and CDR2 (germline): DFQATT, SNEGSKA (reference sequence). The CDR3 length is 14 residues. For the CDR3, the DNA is TGCAGTGCTACTAGCGGGTGGAACACCGGGGAGCTGTTTTTT. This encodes CSATSGWNTGELFF.

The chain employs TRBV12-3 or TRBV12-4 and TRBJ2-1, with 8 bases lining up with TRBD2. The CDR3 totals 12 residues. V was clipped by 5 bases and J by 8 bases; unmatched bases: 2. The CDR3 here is CASSIGGDEQFF. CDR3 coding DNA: TGTGCCAGCAGTATCGGGGGGGATGAGCAGTTCTTC.